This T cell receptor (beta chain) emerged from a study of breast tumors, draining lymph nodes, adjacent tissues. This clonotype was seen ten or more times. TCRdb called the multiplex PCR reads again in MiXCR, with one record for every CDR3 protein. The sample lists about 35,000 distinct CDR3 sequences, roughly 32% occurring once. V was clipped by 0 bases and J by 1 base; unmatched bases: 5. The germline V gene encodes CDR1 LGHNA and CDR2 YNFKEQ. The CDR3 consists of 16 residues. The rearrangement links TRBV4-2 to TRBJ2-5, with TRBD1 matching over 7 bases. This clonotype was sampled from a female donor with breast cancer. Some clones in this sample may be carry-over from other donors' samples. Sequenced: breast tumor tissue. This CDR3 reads CASSQDLTGAQETQYF. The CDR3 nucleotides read TGTGCCAGCAGCCAAGATCTAACAGGGGCCCAAGAGACCCAGTACTTC.